The clone carrying this TCR beta chain was seen once. Its antigen remains unidentified. The record originates from a study of cytomegalovirus exposure and HLA in healthy donors. Regarding the study as a whole: The study labeled 150 or so TCR beta chains cytomegalovirus-associated.

The V gene's germline CDR1 is SQVTM and CDR2 ANQGSEA. The trim removed 6 bases at V and 2 bases at J, leaving 3 bases unmatched. This CDR3 spans 12 amino acids. The PCR contained 60 Vbeta and 13 Jbeta primers. Produced via immunoSEQ multiplex PCR; TCRdb's table is partial and in-frame only. The table includes about 150,000 clones, 84% detected once. Sequenced input: PBMCs. This sequence was found in a man younger than 35 in good health and CMV-seronegative. The V and J genes are TRBV29-1 and TRBJ1-1; TRBD1 aligns across 7 bases. The CDR3 sequence is CSVGQPNTEAFF. The CDR3 DNA sequence: TGCAGCGTGGGACAGCCAAACACTGAAGCTTTCTTT.